A selection of T cell receptor beta chains follows, all from one sample in a study of T cells in Graves' hyperthyroidism and ophthalmopathy. TCRdb reanalysed the multiplex PCR reads using MiXCR and keeps one entry per CDR3 protein. The sample has some 98,000 distinct CDR3 sequences, around 37% seen once. Sequencing was done on a sample of peripheral blood or thyroid tissue (not recorded which). These receptors were collected from a woman in her thirties with Graves' hyperthyroidism. The CDR3 runs from the conserved cysteine through the conserved F or W. The order of the fields is D gene, J gene, clone size, V gene, CDR3 DNA, CDR3 protein. A D gene is named only where the DNA matches it firmly. Not all rows give a size; the values are once, few, many and, for expanded clones, a class.

TRBD2	TRBJ2-5	-	TRBV7-2	TGTGCCAGCAGCCTTACTAGCGGGACCCAAGAGACCCAGTACTTC	CASSLTSGTQETQYF
-	TRBJ1-1	many	TRBV18	TGTGCCAGCTCACCTAGTAATTTGTGGGCTTTCTTT	CASSPSNLWAFF
-	TRBJ2-7	few	TRBV30	TGTGCCTGGAATGAGGGGGGGCCTTACGAGCAGTACTTC	CAWNEGGPYEQYF
TRBD2	TRBJ2-5	many	TRBV3-1	TGTGCCAGCAGCCAGGCTACTAGCGGTGGAGAGACCCAGTACTTC	CASSQATSGGETQYF
-	TRBJ1-5	many	TRBV5-1	TGCGCCAGCAGCCCCCGGGTTGGGGGACAGCCCCAGCATTTT	CASSPRVGGQPQHF
-	TRBJ2-3	many	TRBV9	TGTGCCAGCAGCCAAGATAGGATGACGGAGTATTTT	CASSQDRMTEYF
-	TRBJ1-5	few	TRBV28	TGTGCCAGCAGTTTGGTTGATCAGCCCCAGCATTTT	CASSLVDQPQHF
TRBD2	TRBJ2-7	once	TRBV6-1	TGTGCCAGCAGTGAAGGGCCTAGCGGGAGCTCCTACGAGCAGTACTTC	CASSEGPSGSSYEQYF
-	TRBJ1-5	few	TRBV28	TGTGCCAGCGGAAACAGGGCCATCGGGGGTCAGCCCCAGCATTTT	CASGNRAIGGQPQHF
TRBD1	TRBJ1-1	many	TRBV5-4	TGTGCCAGTCACACGACAGGGGTGAACACTGAAGCTTTCTTT	CASHTTGVNTEAFF
-	TRBJ1-1	many	TRBV7-9	TGTGCCAGCAGCTTCGGGACAAGGAACACTGAAGCTTTCTTT	CASSFGTRNTEAFF
-	TRBJ2-5	once	TRBV9	TGTGCCAGCAGCGTAGCGGGGGTCGCGCAGACCCAGTACTTC	CASSVAGVAQTQYF
-	TRBJ2-7	many	TRBV7-9	TGTGCCAGCAGCTTAGGGTGGGCCTACGAGCAGTACTTC	CASSLGWAYEQYF
TRBD1	TRBJ1-5	-	TRBV6-6	TGTGCCAGCTCACAGGGACAGGGAAGGGAAAATCAGCCCCAGCATTTT	CASSQGQGRENQPQHF
-	TRBJ2-2	once	TRBV5-1	TGCACCAGCAGCTTAGGGGCGCCCGGGGAGCTGTTTTTT	CTSSLGAPGELFF
-	TRBJ1-5	-	TRBV19	TGTGCCAGTAATCGGGACAGCAATCAGCCCCAGCATTTT	CASNRDSNQPQHF
TRBD1	TRBJ1-5	few	TRBV28	TGTGCCAGCAGTTTATCGTATCAGGGACAGGGGCCCTATAGCAATCAGCCCCAGCATTTT	CASSLSYQGQGPYSNQPQHF
-	TRBJ2-3	many	TRBV5-1	TGCGCCAGCAGCTTAGACATCCTAGATACGCAGTATTTT	CASSLDILDTQYF
TRBD2	TRBJ2-3	many	TRBV15	TGTGCCACCAGCAGAGATTCTCGGACTAGATCAGATACGCAGTATTTT	CATSRDSRTRSDTQYF
-	TRBJ1-6	many	TRBV7-3	TGTGCCAGCAGCTTAGCCGTTGGGGGTTCACCCCTCCACTTT	CASSLAVGGSPLHF
-	TRBJ1-6	many	TRBV5-1	TGCGCCAGCAGCTTGGACCCGGGGTCGGATTCACCCCTCCACTTT	CASSLDPGSDSPLHF
TRBD1	TRBJ1-5	-	TRBV20-1	TGCAGTTCGAAGGGGGGACAGGGGGCAAAAAATCAGCCCCAGCATTTT	CSSKGGQGAKNQPQHF
TRBD2	TRBJ2-7	-	TRBV20-1	TGCAGTGCTAGTACGGGACTAGCGGGCAACGAGCAGTACTTC	CSASTGLAGNEQYF
-	TRBJ2-7	many	TRBV6-6	TGTGCCAGCAGAACATGGACCTACGAGCAGTACTTC	CASRTWTYEQYF
-	TRBJ1-2	-	TRBV20-1	TGCAGTGCTAGAGAGGGGGGGATCTACACCTTC	CSAREGGIYTF
-	TRBJ2-1	few	TRBV2	TGTGCCAGCCATGCGCAGGCCACCACATACAATGAGCAGTTCTTC	CASHAQATTYNEQFF
-	TRBJ2-2	once	TRBV12-3/TRBV12-4	-	CASSLSGSGSCFF
TRBD2	TRBJ2-5	-	TRBV7-2	TGTGCCAGCAGCTCAGTCGCGGGAGGGCTGGGCGAGACCCAGTACTTC	CASSSVAGGLGETQYF
TRBD2	TRBJ2-7	-	TRBV15	TGTGCCACCAGCAGAGATAACGGGAGGGTGAACGAGCAGTACTTC	CATSRDNGRVNEQYF
TRBD1	TRBJ2-7	-	TRBV2	TGTGCCAGCGCCGGGACAGGGTGGGCCTACGAGCAGTACTTC	CASAGTGWAYEQYF
TRBD2	TRBJ2-2	many	TRBV15	TGTGCCACCAGCAGAGAGACTAGCGGGAGAGGGGAGCTGTTTTTT	CATSRETSGRGELFF
TRBD2	TRBJ2-7	many	TRBV7-9	TGTGCCAACAGCTTTACCGGGACTAGAGACGGGAAGCAGTACTTC	CANSFTGTRDGKQYF
TRBD1	TRBJ2-6	few	TRBV7-9	TGTGCCAGCAGTTTTGTGGACAGGGGGACTGGGGCCAACGTCCTGACTTTC	CASSFVDRGTGANVLTF
TRBD2	TRBJ2-7	many	TRBV13	TGTGCCAGCAGCTTAGGCCTAATACTAGCGGGAGGGCTACACTCCTACGAGCAGTACTTC	CASSLGLILAGGLHSYEQYF
TRBD1	TRBJ1-6	many	TRBV12-3/TRBV12-4	TGTGCCAGCAGTTTTCGACAGGGGGACAGTTCACCCCTCCACTTT	CASSFRQGDSSPLHF
-	TRBJ1-3	-	TRBV11-2	TGTGCCAGCAGCCTCGGACAGGGAAACACCATATATTTT	CASSLGQGNTIYF
TRBD1	TRBJ1-2	few	TRBV28	TGTGCCAGCAGTCTCATCCCCACAGGGGATTATGGCTACACCTTC	CASSLIPTGDYGYTF